This TCR beta chain emerged from a study of T cell responses to AZD1222 COVID-19 vaccine. Repertoires were generated with immunoSEQ multiplex PCR, while TCRdb's copy carries only in-frame clones and drops some. The sample carries 80,000 or so clones, roughly 88% recorded once. V was shortened by 4 bases and J by 7 bases, with 20 bases between the two germline ends. CDR1 LGHNA and CDR2 YNFKEQ come from the germline V gene. CDR3 size: 16 residues. The sequence was obtained from an adult who received the AZD1222 COVID-19 vaccine. The sequenced sample was peripheral blood, obtained 28 days after the second AZD1222 dose. The chain couples TRBV4-2 to TRBJ2-1; tentative D call: TRBD2 (7 bases). The CDR3 loop reads CASSRRIGGGLNEQFF. CDR3 in DNA: TGTGCCAGCAGCCGAAGAATTGGCGGGGGCCTGAATGAGCAGTTCTTC.